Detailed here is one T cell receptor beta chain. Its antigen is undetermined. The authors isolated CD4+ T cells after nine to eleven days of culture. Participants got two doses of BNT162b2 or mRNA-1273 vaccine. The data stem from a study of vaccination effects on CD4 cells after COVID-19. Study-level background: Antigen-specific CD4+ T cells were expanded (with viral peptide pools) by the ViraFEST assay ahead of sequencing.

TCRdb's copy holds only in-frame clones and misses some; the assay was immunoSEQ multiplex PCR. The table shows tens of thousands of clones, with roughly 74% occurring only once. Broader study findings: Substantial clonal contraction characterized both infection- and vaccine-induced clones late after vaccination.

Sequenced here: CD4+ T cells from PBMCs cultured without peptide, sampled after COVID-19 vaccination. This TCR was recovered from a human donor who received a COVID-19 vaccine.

The CDR3 coding sequence is TGTGCCAGCAGCCCGCTAGCGGGACCCTACGAGCAGTACTTC. As protein: CASSPLAGPYEQYF. J is TRBJ2-7 and V is TRBV5-4; 9 bases are shared with TRBD2. CDR1 SGHNT and CDR2 YYREEE come from the germline V gene (reference sequence). J lost 2 bases, V lost 4 bases, and 4 bases had no gene match. CDR3 length equals 14 residues.